A single T cell receptor (beta chain) is shown here with its context. Antigen: not known. Here immunoSEQ multiplex PCR was the method, and the copy in TCRdb shows in-frame clones only, minus some. Of 70,000 to 80,000 clones detected, 83% appear once; the ten largest clones hold roughly 35%. The sample comes from a study of cytotoxic CD8 clonotypes in ibrutinib-treated CLL. General study results and limits: Starting clonality was above that of age-matched healthy donors and tracked circulating CD8+ T-cell counts.

The material sequenced was PBMCs, taken after 24 months of ibrutinib treatment. The TCR was taken from a human donor with chronic lymphocytic leukemia.

The CDR3 is CASSSGTRDQYEQYF. CDR3 nucleotides: TGTGCCAGCAGTTCCGGAACTAGAGACCAATACGAGCAGTACTTC. The chain couples TRBV6-5 to TRBJ2-7; maybe TRBD2 (5 bases). Germline lookup yields CDR1 MNHEY and CDR2 SVGAGI. This CDR3 contains 15 residues. V dropped 4 bases and J dropped 4 bases, with 17 bases sitting between them.